Reported below is one TCR beta chain. This sample is part of a study of T cell changes during pregnancy in multiple sclerosis. Germline V gene data show CDR1 as SGHRS and CDR2 as YFSETQ. V dropped 0 bases and J dropped 5 bases, with 14 bases sitting between them. There are 15 residues in the CDR3. Only in-frame clones appear in the TCRdb table, and some are missing; sequencing was by immunoSEQ multiplex PCR. The sample shows about 24,000 clones, about 87% of them seen only once. The receptor was derived from a female donor in good health, enrolled as a control in a pregnancy study. The chain couples TRBV5-1 to TRBJ2-5; tentatively, D is TRBD2 (7 bases). The material was CD4+ T cells from peripheral blood mononuclear cells, obtained in the second trimester of pregnancy. The CDR3 spells CASSLVGGGGETQYF. CDR3 bases: TGCGCCAGCAGCTTGGTAGGCGGGGGCGGGGAGACCCAGTACTTC.